A single sample gave rise to the 29 T cell receptor beta chains below, sequenced in a study of T-cell memory formation after mild COVID-19. TCRdb called the 5' RACE reads again in MiXCR, with one record for every CDR3 protein. The repertoire holds roughly 370,000 distinct CDR3 sequences, with about 15% as singletons. The sequenced sample consisted of PBMCs or a T cell subset sorted from them (not recorded which). All receptors come from a man aged 18 to 30 who had mild COVID-19 (a few samples of this study predate the infection). Cell type and time point are not known.

The CDR3 DNA reads as TGTGCCAGCGAAGGGGCAGCAACTGAAGCTTTCTTT. Translation: CASEGAATEAFF. The chain employs TRBV5-6 and TRBJ1-1; TRBD1 might be the D (5 bases). Per germline, CDR1 SGHDT and CDR2 YYEEEE. Trimming took 7 bases from V and 5 from J, leaving 12 bases between them. The CDR3 is 12 amino acids.

The chain uses TRBV5-6 and TRBJ2-6, with D possibly TRBD1 on 6 matching bases. V was pared by 9 bases and J by 0 bases, with 10 bases between. Germline CDR1 reads SGHDT; CDR2 reads YYEEEE. The CDR3 runs to 14 residues. The CDR3 is CATRTVSGANVLTF. CDR3 DNA sequence: TGTGCCACCAGGACAGTCTCTGGGGCCAACGTCCTGACTTTC.

Only a few counts were recorded for this clonotype. The chain couples TRBV29-1 to TRBJ1-1, with D possibly matching TRBD1 (6 bases). V shed 3 bases and J shed 4 bases, with 9 bases lying between them. The CDR3 runs to 12 residues. The germline CDR1 and CDR2 sequences are SQVTM and ANQGSEA. The CDR3 DNA reads as TGCAGCGTTGAGAGGGGGGGCACTGAAGCTTTCTTT. Translation: CSVERGGTEAFF.

The rearrangement joins TRBV27 to TRBJ2-1; TRBD2 aligns across 10 bases. The CDR3 has 16 residues. With 5 bases clipped from V and 0 bases from J, the junction kept 4 bases outside the gene matches. Germline CDR1 and CDR2: MNHEY and SMNVEV (reference sequence). DNA of the CDR3: TGTGCCAGCAGTGGGCTAGCGGGGGTCTCCTACAATGAGCAGTTCTTC. Translation: CASSGLAGVSYNEQFF.

This clonotype has just a few counts. The rearrangement uses TRBV20-1 and TRBJ2-2; 13 nucleotides agree with TRBD2. The CDR3 loop spans 15 amino acids. The trim removed 1 base at V and 4 bases at J, leaving 0 bases unmatched. From germline, CDR1 is DFQATT and CDR2 SNEGSKA (reference sequence). In DNA, the CDR3 is TGCAGTGCTAGAGGACTAGCGGGGGGCACCGGGGAGCTGTTTTTT. Its protein is CSARGLAGGTGELFF.

The chain carries TRBV6-2 or TRBV6-3 and TRBJ1-6; 7 nucleotides match TRBD1. The CDR3 runs to 18 residues. V shed 4 bases and J 10 bases; nucleotides not matched to a gene: 19. CDR1 MNHEY and CDR2 SVGEGT come from the germline V gene. This chain's CDR3 is CASSWEIGTATYGSPLHF. CDR3 bases: TGTGCCAGCAGTTGGGAGATCGGGACAGCAACTTACGGCTCACCCCTCCACTTT.

This rearrangement joins TRBV2 to TRBJ2-7; D call uncertain. CDR1 is SNHLY, CDR2 FYNNEI, per germline. V lost 10 bases, J lost 6 bases, and 13 bases lay in between. The CDR3 is 11 residues long. CDR3 DNA sequence: TGTGCCACCACGTACACGGGCGAGCAGTACTTC. Translated: CATTYTGEQYF.

This chain links TRBV12-3 or TRBV12-4 with TRBJ1-2; maybe TRBD1 (5 bases). Trimming took 4 bases from V and 8 from J, leaving 20 bases between them. The CDR3 runs to 15 residues. CDR3 region: CASSYSGGTSGGYTF. The CDR3 nucleotides read TGTGCCAGCAGTTATTCGGGCGGGACTTCGGGGGGCTACACCTTC.

The V and J genes are TRBV5-1 and TRBJ2-6; D is unresolved. CDR1 SGHRS and CDR2 YFSETQ come from the germline V gene. Between the trimmed V and J ends, which lost 4 bases and 0 bases, there was a span of 11 bases. CDR3 length: 16 residues. CDR3 region: CASSIPQNSGANVLTF. CDR3 sequence (DNA): TGCGCCAGCAGCATCCCCCAGAACTCTGGGGCCAACGTCCTGACTTTC. The whole variable domain, remainder taken from reference TRBV5-1 and TRBJ2-6, is KAGVTQTPRYLIKTRGQQVTLSCSPISGHRSVSWYQQTPGQGLQFLFEYFSETQRNKGNFPGRFSGRQFSNSRSEMNVSTLELGDSALYLCASSIPQNSGANVLTFGAGSRLTVL.

This clonotype was seen a few times. The chain joins TRBV6-5 to TRBJ1-2; D might be TRBD1 (5 bases). The CDR3 covers 13 residues. Trimming cost V 4 bases and J 4 bases, with 10 bases left between them. Germline V gene lookup returns CDR1 MNHEY and CDR2 SVGAGI. CDR3 protein: CASSWGPFYGYTF. The CDR3 DNA reads as TGTGCCAGCAGTTGGGGACCCTTCTATGGCTACACCTTC.

The genes are TRBV6-6 and TRBJ1-5, with D unresolved. The CDR3 sequence is 11 residues long. Per germline, CDR1 MNHNY and CDR2 SVGAGI (reference sequence). V lost 6 bases and J 5 bases, leaving 5 bases between the germline ends. CDR3 sequence reads: CASRWDQPQHF. The CDR3 DNA follows: TGTGCCAGCAGGTGGGATCAGCCCCAGCATTTT.

V and J are TRBV21-1 and TRBJ2-3; the table calls TRBD1, which could not be checked here. TRBV21-1 has pseudogene status. The CDR3 totals 17 residues. CDR3 region: CASSRTGRDSSTDTQYF. The CDR3 DNA is TGTGCCAGCAGCAGGACAGGGAGGGATTCTAGCACAGATACGCAGTATTTT.

This clonotype has at least ten counts. The chain joins TRBV7-2 to TRBJ2-5; a possible D gene is TRBD1 (6 bases). From germline, CDR1 is SGHTA and CDR2 FQGNSA. V was trimmed by 4 bases and J by 7 bases, leaving 13 bases between them. CDR3 size: 13 residues. The CDR3 nucleotides read TGTGCCAGCAGCTCGGGACAAAGCTTGACCCAGTACTTC. Translated: CASSSGQSLTQYF.

This clonotype was seen only a few times. The chain carries TRBV2 and TRBJ2-7, with 8 bases matching TRBD1. The CDR3 spans 15 residues. Per the germline V gene, CDR1 is SNHLY and CDR2 is FYNNEI. The V segment lost 0 bases and the J segment 3 bases; nucleotides outside the gene matches: 4. CDR3 in DNA: TGTGCCAGCAGTGAAGCGCCAGGGGGCAGCTACGAGCAGTACGTC. Translated, it gives CASSEAPGGSYEQYV.

The chain links TRBV7-2 to TRBJ1-1; D ambiguous. The germline CDR1 and CDR2 sequences are SGHTA and FQGNSA. CDR3 length: 15 residues. The V and J ends lost 5 bases and 0 bases respectively, with 13 bases between them. The CDR3 protein is CASSPERSMNTEAFF. The CDR3 region has the DNA TGTGCCAGCAGCCCCGAAAGATCTATGAACACTGAAGCTTTCTTT.

This clonotype was observed a few times. V is TRBV5-1 and J is TRBJ2-7, with a tentative D call TRBD2 (5 bases). V lost 5 bases and J 0 bases, leaving 15 bases between the germline ends. Germline loops: CDR1 SGHRS, CDR2 YFSETQ. The CDR3 totals 15 residues. The DNA for the CDR3 is TGCGCCAGCAGGAGAAACGGGGAAAGCTCCTACGAGCAGTACTTC. Translation: CASRRNGESSYEQYF.

The chain uses TRBV2 and TRBJ1-1; D uncertain. The CDR3 consists of 13 residues. Per the germline V gene, CDR1 is SNHLY and CDR2 is FYNNEI. Trimming cost V 1 base and J 0 bases, with 3 bases left between them. CDR3 DNA sequence: TGTGCCAGCAGTGAAGACCTGAACACTGAAGCTTTCTTT. Translated: CASSEDLNTEAFF.

This clonotype was picked up a small number of times. This chain links TRBV4-2 with TRBJ1-2, with D unclear. Germline CDR1 LGHNA, CDR2 YNFKEQ. V shed 1 base and J shed 5 bases, with 11 bases lying between them. The CDR3 covers 14 residues. CDR3 sequence: CASSQGTLGYGYTF. The CDR3 nucleotides read TGTGCCAGCAGCCAAGGGACTCTGGGATATGGCTACACCTTC.

The chain carries TRBV29-1 and TRBJ1-1; D is uncertain. V was shortened by 5 bases and J by 2 bases, with 9 bases between the two germline ends. CDR1 and CDR2 from the germline V gene are SQVTM and ANQGSEA. The CDR3 covers 12 residues. The chain's CDR3 is CSVLGYNTEAFF. CDR3 bases: TGCAGCGTTTTGGGTTATAACACTGAAGCTTTCTTT.

The chain combines TRBV28 with TRBJ1-5; D may be TRBD1 (6 bases). Germline CDR1 and CDR2: MDHEN and SYDVKM. V dropped 6 bases and J dropped 7 bases, with 7 bases sitting between them. The CDR3 is 11 residues long. CDR3 in amino acids: CASRRGQPQHF. DNA of the CDR3: TGTGCCAGCAGAAGGGGGCAGCCCCAGCATTTT.

This clonotype was seen a handful of times. V usage is TRBV10-3 and J usage is TRBJ2-4, with 10 bases aligning to TRBD2. Germline V gene sequence: CDR1 ENHRY, CDR2 SYGVKD. Trimming took 2 bases from V and 8 from J; bases not matched to a gene: 3. The CDR3 has 14 residues. CDR3 in DNA: TGTGCCATCAGTGAGGCTGGGACTAGCGACATTCAGTACTTC. This translates into CAISEAGTSDIQYF.

This clonotype was counted ten times or more. The genes are TRBV7-2 and TRBJ2-1; D is uncertain. CDR1 and CDR2 (germline): SGHTA, FQGNSA. The V and J ends lost 1 base and 2 bases respectively, with 9 bases between them. CDR3 length equals 15 residues. The CDR3 coding sequence is TGTGCCAGCAGCTTAGATCTTAGTACCTACAATGAGCAGTTCTTC. It specifies CASSLDLSTYNEQFF.

This clonotype came up a few times. This chain connects TRBV7-9 to TRBJ1-2, with D unresolved. Germline CDR1 is SEHNR and CDR2 is FQNEAQ (reference sequence). Trimming removed 1 base from V and 2 bases from J, with 8 bases in between. The CDR3 has 14 amino acids. CDR3 in DNA: TGTGCCAGCAGCTTAGGGTTCGGAAACTATGGCTACACCTTC. Amino acid sequence: CASSLGFGNYGYTF. The variable domain in full, with the rest retrieved from reference TRBV7-9 and TRBJ1-2, is DTGVSQNPRHKITKRGQNVTFRCDPISEHNRLYWYRQTLGQGPEFLTYFQNEAQLEKSRLLSDRFSAERPKGSFSTLEIQRTEQGDSAMYLCASSLGFGNYGYTFGSGTRLTVV.

This clonotype was recorded a few times. The genes are TRBV15 and TRBJ2-3; 7 nucleotides match TRBD2. From germline, CDR1 is LNHNV and CDR2 YYDKDF (reference sequence). Germline trimming cut 0 bases from V and 1 base from J; bases unmatched to any gene: 7. The CDR3 consists of 17 residues. The CDR3 loop is CATSRDSGLVGTDTQYF. The CDR3 region has the DNA TGTGCCACCAGCAGAGACTCAGGACTAGTGGGCACAGATACGCAGTATTTT.

This clonotype was counted at least ten times. The J gene is TRBJ2-7, the V gene TRBV20-1; 14 bases line up with TRBD2. From germline, CDR1 is DFQATT and CDR2 SNEGSKA (reference sequence). V shed 6 bases, J shed 6 bases, and the junction held 7 bases outside the gene matches. The CDR3 has 14 amino acids. CDR3 region: CSASGTSGGLEQYF. CDR3 nucleotide sequence: TGCAGTGCGTCCGGGACTAGCGGGGGTCTCGAGCAGTACTTC.

The V and J genes are TRBV7-8 and TRBJ1-4; 7 positions match TRBD1. With V trimmed by 3 bases and J by 8 bases, 9 bases remained unmatched. Germline V gene lookup returns CDR1 SGHVS and CDR2 FQNEAQ. The CDR3 is 15 amino acids. In DNA, the CDR3 is TGTGCCAGCAGCTTGGGGACAGTGGGAGGCGAAAAACTGTTTTTT. This sequence encodes CASSLGTVGGEKLFF.

V usage is TRBV7-2 and J usage is TRBJ2-7; D gene uncertain. This CDR3 is 14 amino acids long. Germline V gives CDR1 SGHTA, CDR2 FQGNSA. Between the trimmed V and J ends, which lost 2 bases and 3 bases, there was a span of 11 bases. CDR3 protein: CASSLLGGFYEQYF. The DNA for the CDR3 is TGTGCCAGCAGCTTACTGGGCGGTTTCTACGAGCAGTACTTC.

In this sample, this clonotype turned up a few times. The chain employs TRBV7-9 and TRBJ2-1; a possible D gene is TRBD1 (5 bases). With 1 base removed from V and 1 base from J, the gap between germline ends came to 8 bases. The CDR3 is made up of 15 amino acids. Germline lookup yields CDR1 SEHNR and CDR2 FQNEAQ (reference sequence). The CDR3 loop is CASSLVQGSYNEQFF. CDR3 nucleotide sequence: TGTGCCAGCAGCTTAGTTCAGGGATCCTACAATGAGCAGTTCTTC. The full variable domain, completed using reference TRBV7-9 and TRBJ2-1, is DTGVSQNPRHKITKRGQNVTFRCDPISEHNRLYWYRQTLGQGPEFLTYFQNEAQLEKSRLLSDRFSAERPKGSFSTLEIQRTEQGDSAMYLCASSLVQGSYNEQFFGPGTRLTVL.

The chain joins TRBV28 to TRBJ2-1; D is perhaps TRBD1 or TRBD2 (5 bases each). Looked up from germline, CDR1 is MDHEN and CDR2 is SYDVKM. V was cut by 5 bases and J by 8 bases, with 10 bases left in between. This CDR3 is 12 amino acids long. This chain's CDR3 is CASSQTGHEQFF. DNA for the CDR3: TGTGCCAGCAGTCAGACGGGACATGAGCAGTTCTTC.